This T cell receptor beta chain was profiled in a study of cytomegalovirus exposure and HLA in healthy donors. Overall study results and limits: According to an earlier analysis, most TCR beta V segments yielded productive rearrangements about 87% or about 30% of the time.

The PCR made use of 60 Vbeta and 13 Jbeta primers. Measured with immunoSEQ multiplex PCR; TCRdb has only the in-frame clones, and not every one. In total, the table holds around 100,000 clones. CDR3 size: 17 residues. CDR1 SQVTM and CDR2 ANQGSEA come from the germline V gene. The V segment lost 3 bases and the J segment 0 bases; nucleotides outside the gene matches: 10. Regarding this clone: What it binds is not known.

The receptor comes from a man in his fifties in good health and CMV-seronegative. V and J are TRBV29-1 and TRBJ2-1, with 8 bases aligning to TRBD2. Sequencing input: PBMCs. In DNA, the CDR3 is TGCAGCGTTGAGGGGCGGGAGGACAACTACTCCTACAATGAGCAGTTCTTC. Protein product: CSVEGREDNYSYNEQFF.